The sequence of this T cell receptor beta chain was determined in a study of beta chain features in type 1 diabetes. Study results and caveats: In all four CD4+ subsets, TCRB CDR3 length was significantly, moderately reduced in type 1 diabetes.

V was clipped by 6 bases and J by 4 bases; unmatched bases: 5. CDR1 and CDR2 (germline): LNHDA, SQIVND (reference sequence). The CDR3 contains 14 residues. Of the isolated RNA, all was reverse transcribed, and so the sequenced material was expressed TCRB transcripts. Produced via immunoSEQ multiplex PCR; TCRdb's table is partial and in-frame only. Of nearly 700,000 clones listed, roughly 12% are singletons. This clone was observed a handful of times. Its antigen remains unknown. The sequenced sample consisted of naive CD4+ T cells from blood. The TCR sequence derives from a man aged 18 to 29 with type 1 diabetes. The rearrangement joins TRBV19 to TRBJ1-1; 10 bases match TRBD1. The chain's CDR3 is CASSPGQGVTEAFF. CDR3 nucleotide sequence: TGTGCCAGTAGCCCCGGACAGGGGGTCACTGAAGCTTTCTTT.